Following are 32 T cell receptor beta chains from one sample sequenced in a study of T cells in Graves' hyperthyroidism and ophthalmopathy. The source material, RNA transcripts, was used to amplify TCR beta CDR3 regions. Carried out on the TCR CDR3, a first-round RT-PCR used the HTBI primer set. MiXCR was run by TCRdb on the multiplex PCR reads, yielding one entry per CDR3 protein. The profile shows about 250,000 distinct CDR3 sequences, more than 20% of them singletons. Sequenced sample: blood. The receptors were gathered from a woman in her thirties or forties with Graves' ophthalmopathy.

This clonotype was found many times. CDR3 in DNA: TGCGCCAGCTCAGAAGGAGGTTTGCAAGAGACCCAGTACTTC. It specifies CASSEGGLQETQYF. The V gene is TRBV5-1, the J gene TRBJ2-5, with D possibly matching TRBD2 (5 bases). The V end was cut by 7 bases, the J end by 2 bases, with 15 bases between. The length of the CDR3 is 14 residues. Per germline, CDR1 SGHRS and CDR2 YFSETQ.

The CDR3 DNA reads as TGTGCCAGCAGCCCCTACTATAGCAATCAGCCCCAGCATTTT. Amino acids: CASSPYYSNQPQHF. This chain uses TRBV7-2 with TRBJ1-5; unclear D gene. Trimming cost V 5 bases and J 0 bases, with 8 bases left between them. From germline, CDR1 is SGHTA and CDR2 FQGNSA. The CDR3 sequence is 14 residues long.

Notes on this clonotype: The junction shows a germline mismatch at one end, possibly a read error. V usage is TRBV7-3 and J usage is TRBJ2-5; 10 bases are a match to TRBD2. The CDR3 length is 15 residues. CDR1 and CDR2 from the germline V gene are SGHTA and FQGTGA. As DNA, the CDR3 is TGTGCCAGCAGCCATACTAGCGGGGCGCAAGAGACTCAGTACTTC. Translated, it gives CASSHTSGAQETQYF.

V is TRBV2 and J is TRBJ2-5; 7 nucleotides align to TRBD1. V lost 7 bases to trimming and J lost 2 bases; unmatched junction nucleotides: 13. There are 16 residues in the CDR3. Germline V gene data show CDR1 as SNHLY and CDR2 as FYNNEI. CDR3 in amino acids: CASTWTGGFRQETQYF. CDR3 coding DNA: TGTGCCAGCACGTGGACAGGCGGATTTCGACAAGAGACCCAGTACTTC.

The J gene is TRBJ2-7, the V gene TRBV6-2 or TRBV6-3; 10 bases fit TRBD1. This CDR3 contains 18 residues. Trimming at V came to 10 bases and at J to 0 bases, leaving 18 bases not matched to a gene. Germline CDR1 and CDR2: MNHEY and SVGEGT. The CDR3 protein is CATSGWGTGASTSYEQYF. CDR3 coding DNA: TGTGCCACTTCGGGTTGGGGGACAGGGGCCTCCACCTCCTACGAGCAGTACTTC.

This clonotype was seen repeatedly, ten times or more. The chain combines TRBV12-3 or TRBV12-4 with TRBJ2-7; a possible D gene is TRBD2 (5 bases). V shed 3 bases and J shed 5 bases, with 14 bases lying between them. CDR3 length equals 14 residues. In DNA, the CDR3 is TGTGCCAGCAGTTTGCGGGTCGGGCTCCACGAGCAGTACTTC. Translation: CASSLRVGLHEQYF.

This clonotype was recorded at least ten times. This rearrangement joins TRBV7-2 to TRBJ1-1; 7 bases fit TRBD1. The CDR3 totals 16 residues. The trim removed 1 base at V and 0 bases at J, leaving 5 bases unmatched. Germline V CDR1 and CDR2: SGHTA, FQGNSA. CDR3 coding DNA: TGTGCCAGCAGCTTAGTGCCGACAGGGCTGAACACTGAAGCTTTCTTT. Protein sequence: CASSLVPTGLNTEAFF.

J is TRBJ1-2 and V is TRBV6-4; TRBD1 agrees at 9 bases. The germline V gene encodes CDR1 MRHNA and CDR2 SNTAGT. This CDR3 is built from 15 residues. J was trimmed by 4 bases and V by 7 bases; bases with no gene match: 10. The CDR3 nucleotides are TGTGCCAGCATTGAGGGACAGGGCCGTGGCTATGGCTACACCTTC. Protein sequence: CASIEGQGRGYGYTF.

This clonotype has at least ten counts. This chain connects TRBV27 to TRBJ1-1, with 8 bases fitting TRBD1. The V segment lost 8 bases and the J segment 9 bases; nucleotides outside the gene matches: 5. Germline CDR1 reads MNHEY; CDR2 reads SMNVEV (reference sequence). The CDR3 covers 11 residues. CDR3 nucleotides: TGTGCCAGCCAGACAGGGGCGAAAGCTTTCTTT. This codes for CASQTGAKAFF.

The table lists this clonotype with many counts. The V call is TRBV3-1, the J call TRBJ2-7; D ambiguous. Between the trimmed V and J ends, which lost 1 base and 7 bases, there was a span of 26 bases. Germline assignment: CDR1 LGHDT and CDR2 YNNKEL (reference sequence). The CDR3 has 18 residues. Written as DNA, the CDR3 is TGTGCCAGCAGCCAAGTCGGGTCTCGGCGGAATTTTTGGGAAGAGCAGTACTTC. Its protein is CASSQVGSRRNFWEEQYF.

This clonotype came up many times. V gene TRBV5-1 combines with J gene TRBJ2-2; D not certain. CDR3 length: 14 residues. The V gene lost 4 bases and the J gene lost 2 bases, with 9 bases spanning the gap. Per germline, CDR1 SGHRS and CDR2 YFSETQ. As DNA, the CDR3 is TGCGCCAGCAGCCGGTACACTAACACCGGGGAGCTGTTTTTT. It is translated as CASSRYTNTGELFF.

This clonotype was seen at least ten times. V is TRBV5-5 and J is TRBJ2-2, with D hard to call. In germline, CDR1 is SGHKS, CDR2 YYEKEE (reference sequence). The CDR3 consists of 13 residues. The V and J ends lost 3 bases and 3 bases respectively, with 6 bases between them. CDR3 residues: CASSYGYTGELFF. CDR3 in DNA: TGTGCCAGCAGCTACGGGTACACCGGGGAGCTGTTTTTT.

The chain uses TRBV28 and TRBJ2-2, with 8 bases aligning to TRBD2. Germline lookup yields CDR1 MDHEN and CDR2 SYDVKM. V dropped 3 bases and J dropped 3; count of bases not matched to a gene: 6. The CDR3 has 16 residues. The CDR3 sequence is CASSLSGTSYTGELFF. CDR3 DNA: TGTGCCAGCAGTTTGTCCGGGACTAGTTACACCGGGGAGCTGTTTTTT.

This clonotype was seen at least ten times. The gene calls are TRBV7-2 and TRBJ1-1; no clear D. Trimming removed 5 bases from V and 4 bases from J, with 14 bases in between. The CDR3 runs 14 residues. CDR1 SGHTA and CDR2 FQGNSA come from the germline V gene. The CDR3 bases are TGTGCCAGCAGCCTATATCGGGGAACCACTGAAGCTTTCTTT. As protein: CASSLYRGTTEAFF.

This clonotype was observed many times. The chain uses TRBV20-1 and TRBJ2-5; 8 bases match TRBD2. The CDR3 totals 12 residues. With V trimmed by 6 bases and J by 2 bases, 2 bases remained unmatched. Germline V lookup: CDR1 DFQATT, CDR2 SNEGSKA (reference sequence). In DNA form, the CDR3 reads TGCAGTGCAACTAGCGGTCAAGAGACCCAGTACTTC. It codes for CSATSGQETQYF.

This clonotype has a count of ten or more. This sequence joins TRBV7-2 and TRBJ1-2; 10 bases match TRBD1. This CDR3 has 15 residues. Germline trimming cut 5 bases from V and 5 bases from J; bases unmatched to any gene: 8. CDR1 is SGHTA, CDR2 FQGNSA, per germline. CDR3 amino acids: CASSLRQGAGYGYTF. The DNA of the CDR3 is TGTGCCAGCAGCCTACGACAGGGGGCAGGGTATGGCTACACCTTC.

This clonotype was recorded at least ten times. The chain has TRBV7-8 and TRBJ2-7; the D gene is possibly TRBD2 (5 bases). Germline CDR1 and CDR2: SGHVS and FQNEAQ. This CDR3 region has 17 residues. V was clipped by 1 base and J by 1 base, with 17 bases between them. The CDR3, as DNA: TGTGCCAGCAGCTTAGAGGGTGGTAGCGCCAGTTCCTACGAGCAGTACTTC. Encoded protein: CASSLEGGSASSYEQYF.

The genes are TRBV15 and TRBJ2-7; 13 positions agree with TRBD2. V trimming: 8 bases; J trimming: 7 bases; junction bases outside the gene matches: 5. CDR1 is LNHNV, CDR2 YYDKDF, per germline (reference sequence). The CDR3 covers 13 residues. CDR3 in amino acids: CATSGLAGEEQYF. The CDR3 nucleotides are TGTGCCACCTCTGGACTAGCGGGAGAGGAGCAGTACTTC.

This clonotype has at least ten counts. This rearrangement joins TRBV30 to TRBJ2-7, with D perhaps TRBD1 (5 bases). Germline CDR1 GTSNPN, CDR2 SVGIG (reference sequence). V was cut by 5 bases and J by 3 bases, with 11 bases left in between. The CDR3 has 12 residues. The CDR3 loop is CAWDRSGYEQYF. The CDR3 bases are TGTGCCTGGGACAGAAGTGGCTACGAGCAGTACTTC. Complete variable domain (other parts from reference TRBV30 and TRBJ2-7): SQTIHQWPATLVQPVGSPLSLECTVEGTSNPNLYWYRQAAGRGLQLLFYSVGIGQISSEVPQNLSASRPQDRQFILSSKKLLLSDSGFYLCAWDRSGYEQYFGPGTRLTVT.

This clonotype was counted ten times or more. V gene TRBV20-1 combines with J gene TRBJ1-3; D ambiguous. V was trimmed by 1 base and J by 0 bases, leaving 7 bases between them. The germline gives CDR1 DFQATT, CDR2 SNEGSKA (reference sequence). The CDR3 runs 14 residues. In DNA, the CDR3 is TGCAGTGCTAGAGGTTGGCTCTCTGGAAACACCATATATTTT. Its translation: CSARGWLSGNTIYF.

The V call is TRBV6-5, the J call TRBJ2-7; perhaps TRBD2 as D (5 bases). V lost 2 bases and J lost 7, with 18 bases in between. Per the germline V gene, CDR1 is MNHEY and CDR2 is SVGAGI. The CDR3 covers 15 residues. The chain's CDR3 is CASSYTSGNSWEQYF. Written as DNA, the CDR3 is TGTGCCAGCAGTTACACAAGCGGAAATTCGTGGGAGCAGTACTTC.

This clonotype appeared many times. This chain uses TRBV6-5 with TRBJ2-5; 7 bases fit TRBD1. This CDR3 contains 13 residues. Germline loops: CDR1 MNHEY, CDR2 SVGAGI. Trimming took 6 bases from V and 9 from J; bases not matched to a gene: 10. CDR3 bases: TGTGCCAGCAGCAGGGGGTCATCCCTGGCCCAGTACTTC. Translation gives CASSRGSSLAQYF.

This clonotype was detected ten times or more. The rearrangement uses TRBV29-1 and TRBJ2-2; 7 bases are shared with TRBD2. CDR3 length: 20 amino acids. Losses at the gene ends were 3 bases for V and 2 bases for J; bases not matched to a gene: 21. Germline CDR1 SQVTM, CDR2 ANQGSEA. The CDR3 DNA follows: TGCAGCGTTGACACCTCCCGGGGACCTACTAGCGCTATAAACACCGGGGAGCTGTTTTTT. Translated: CSVDTSRGPTSAINTGELFF.

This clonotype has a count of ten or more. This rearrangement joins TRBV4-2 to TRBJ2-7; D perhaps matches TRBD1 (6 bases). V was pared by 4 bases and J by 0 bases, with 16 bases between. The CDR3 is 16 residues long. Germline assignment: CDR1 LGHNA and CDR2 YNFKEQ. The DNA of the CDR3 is TGTGCCAGCAGCCCCCGCTTCCAGGGGAGCTCCTACGAGCAGTACTTC. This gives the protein CASSPRFQGSSYEQYF.

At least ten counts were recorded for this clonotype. CDR3 loop: CASRRVGSGAPYEQYF. CDR3 DNA sequence: TGTGCCAGCAGGCGGGTAGGGTCCGGGGCACCCTACGAGCAGTACTTC. The chain recombines TRBV28 with TRBJ2-7; D tentatively fits TRBD1 or TRBD2 (5 bases each). This CDR3 region has 16 residues. CDR1 is MDHEN and CDR2 is SYDVKM in the germline V gene. The V end lost 6 bases, the J end lost 2 bases, and 20 bases lay between the germline ends.

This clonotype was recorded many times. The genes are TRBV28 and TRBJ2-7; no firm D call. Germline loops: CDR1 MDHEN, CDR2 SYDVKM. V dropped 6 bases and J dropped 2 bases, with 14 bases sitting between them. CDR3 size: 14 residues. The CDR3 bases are TGTGCCAGCAGCCCCCTGGGTGGGGCCTACGAGCAGTACTTC. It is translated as CASSPLGGAYEQYF.

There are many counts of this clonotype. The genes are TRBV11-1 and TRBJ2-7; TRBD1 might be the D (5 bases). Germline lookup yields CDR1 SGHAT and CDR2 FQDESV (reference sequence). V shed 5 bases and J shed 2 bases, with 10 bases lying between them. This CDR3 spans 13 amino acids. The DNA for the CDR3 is TGTGCCAGCAGCCCAGGGTCCGCCTACGAGCAGTACTTC. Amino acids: CASSPGSAYEQYF.

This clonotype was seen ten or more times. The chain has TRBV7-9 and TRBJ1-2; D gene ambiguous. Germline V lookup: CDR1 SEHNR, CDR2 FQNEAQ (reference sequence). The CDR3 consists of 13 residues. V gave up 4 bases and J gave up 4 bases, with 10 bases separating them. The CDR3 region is CASSSGVLYGYTF. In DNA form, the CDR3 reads TGTGCCAGCAGCTCCGGGGTCCTCTATGGCTACACCTTC.

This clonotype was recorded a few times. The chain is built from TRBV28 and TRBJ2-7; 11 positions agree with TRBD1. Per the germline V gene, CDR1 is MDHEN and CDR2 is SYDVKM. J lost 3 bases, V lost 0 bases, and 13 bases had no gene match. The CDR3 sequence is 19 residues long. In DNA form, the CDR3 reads TGTGCCAGCAGTTTATGGGGGGGGACAGGGGGTCTTAGAGTCTACGAGCAGTACTTC. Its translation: CASSLWGGTGGLRVYEQYF.

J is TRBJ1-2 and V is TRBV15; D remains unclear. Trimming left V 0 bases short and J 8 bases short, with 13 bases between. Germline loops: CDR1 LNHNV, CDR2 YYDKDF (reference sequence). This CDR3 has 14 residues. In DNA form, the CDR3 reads TGTGCCACCAGCAGAGATCGAGATCTAGGGGGCTACACCTTC. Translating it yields CATSRDRDLGGYTF.

Written as DNA, the CDR3 is TGTGCCACCGGGACTAGTCCCAGCGAGCAGTACTTC. Residues: CATGTSPSEQYF. The chain recombines TRBV6-1 with TRBJ2-7; 8 bases line up with TRBD2. Per the germline V gene, CDR1 is MNHNS and CDR2 is SASEGT. The CDR3 extends over 12 amino acids. V lost 10 bases to trimming and J lost 6 bases; unmatched junction nucleotides: 8.

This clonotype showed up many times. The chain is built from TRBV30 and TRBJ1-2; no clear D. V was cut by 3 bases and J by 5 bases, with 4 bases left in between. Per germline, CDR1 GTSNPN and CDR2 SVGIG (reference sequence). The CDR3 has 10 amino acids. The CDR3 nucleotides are TGTGCCTGGAGCAGTTATGGCTACACCTTC. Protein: CAWSSYGYTF.